These 28 T cell receptor beta chains originate from one sample sequenced in a study of beta chain features in type 1 diabetes. The sequenced template was cDNA made from the entire isolated RNA. The assay was immunoSEQ multiplex PCR, and TCRdb's table has in-frame clones only and misses some. Here the sample spans about 130,000 clones, 9.2% being singletons. Sequencing input: central memory CD4+ T cells from blood. The receptors here all came from a man in his late teens or twenties in good health.

The CDR3 loop is CASSPNLVLRGGRPDTQYF. The CDR3 nucleotides read TGTGCCAGCAGCCCGAACCTTGTTCTACGGGGGGGCCGACCAGATACGCAGTATTTT. The chain has TRBV9 and TRBJ2-3, with 8 bases matching TRBD2. The CDR3 is 19 amino acids. V lost 4 bases, J lost 4 bases, and 20 bases stayed unmatched. CDR1 SGDLS and CDR2 YYNGEE come from the germline V gene.

This rearrangement joins TRBV7-9 to TRBJ2-3; the match to TRBD2 covers 12 bases. Germline CDR1 SEHNR, CDR2 FQNEAQ (reference sequence). This CDR3 has 16 amino acids. Trimming took 1 base from V and 5 from J; bases not matched to a gene: 4. CDR3 region: CASSLDLAGGRDTQYF. The CDR3 region has the DNA TGTGCCAGCAGCTTAGATCTAGCGGGGGGGCGAGATACGCAGTATTTT.

This clone was found a few times. The J gene is TRBJ2-1, the V gene TRBV9; possible D gene TRBD2, 6 bases. V lost 0 bases and J lost 4, with 14 bases in between. CDR3 size: 16 residues. CDR1 SGDLS and CDR2 YYNGEE come from the germline V gene. CDR3 region: CASSVAEGREYNEQFF. The CDR3, as DNA: TGTGCCAGCAGCGTAGCTGAGGGGCGGGAATACAATGAGCAGTTCTTC.

This clone was seen a few times. The chain carries TRBV29-1 and TRBJ1-4; 8 bases align to TRBD1. This CDR3 comprises 12 residues. V shed 7 bases, J shed 3 bases, and the junction held 1 base outside the gene matches. Germline CDR1 SQVTM, CDR2 ANQGSEA. CDR3 nucleotide sequence: TGCAGCGCGGGACAGGCTAATGAAAAACTGTTTTTT. This sequence encodes CSAGQANEKLFF.

The chain has TRBV15 and TRBJ2-1; 10 nucleotides match TRBD1. The CDR3 has 17 residues. CDR1 is LNHNV and CDR2 is YYDKDF in the germline V gene (reference sequence). V was pared by 1 base and J by 6 bases, with 9 bases of the junction left unmatched. CDR3 coding DNA: TGTGCCACCAGCAGAGCTACGGAGACAGGGGGCTTCAATGAGCAGTTCTTC. Translation gives CATSRATETGGFNEQFF.

This clone was detected ten times or more. The genes are TRBV5-1 and TRBJ2-1, with D perhaps TRBD2 (6 bases). The CDR3 length is 15 residues. Trimming stripped 0 bases from V and 10 bases from J, with 17 bases between. CDR1 is SGHRS, CDR2 YFSETQ, per germline. The CDR3 DNA follows: TGCGCCAGCAGCTTGGCATTTTCGGGGGTCTGGGAGCAGTTCTTC. It specifies CASSLAFSGVWEQFF.

The chain has TRBV11-2 and TRBJ2-5; 12 bases match TRBD2. The junction had 7 bases not matched to a gene; V was cut back by 11 bases and J by 9 bases. Germline assignment: CDR1 SGHAT and CDR2 FQNNGV. CDR3 size: 12 residues. The CDR3 loop is CAWTSGDQAQYF. CDR3 DNA: TGTGCCTGGACTAGCGGGGACCAGGCCCAGTACTTC.

This clone was found a few times. The chain couples TRBV7-8 to TRBJ2-3; 9 bases agree with TRBD2. With 6 bases clipped from V and 15 bases from J, the junction kept 16 bases outside the gene matches. Germline V gene lookup returns CDR1 SGHVS and CDR2 FQNEAQ. CDR3 size: 14 residues. CDR3 region: CASREVAGALQAYF. The CDR3 DNA reads TGTGCCAGCAGGGAGGTAGCGGGGGCCCTCCAGGCCTATTTT.

In its sample, this clone was seen a few times. The J gene is TRBJ1-2, the V gene TRBV29-1, with 8 positions matching TRBD1. V lost 6 bases and J lost 8; bases outside the gene matches: 5. This CDR3 contains 11 residues. The V gene's germline CDR1 is SQVTM and CDR2 ANQGSEA. The CDR3 spells CSVDTGGGYTF. The CDR3 DNA follows: TGCAGCGTCGACACAGGGGGAGGCTACACCTTC.

This clone was counted between two and nine times. The rearrangement links TRBV27 to TRBJ1-2; 8 nucleotides line up with TRBD1. V trimming: 6 bases; J trimming: 4 bases; junction bases outside the gene matches: 10. The CDR3 extends over 15 amino acids. Germline V CDR1 and CDR2: MNHEY, SMNVEV (reference sequence). CDR3 coding DNA: TGTGCCAGCAGCCTACAAGGACAGGGTGCCTATGGCTACACCTTC. Encoded protein: CASSLQGQGAYGYTF.

The chain recombines TRBV7-2 with TRBJ2-5; 10 positions agree with TRBD2. V shed 5 bases and J 1 base; nucleotides not matched to a gene: 4. This CDR3 spans 15 amino acids. Germline CDR1 reads SGHTA; CDR2 reads FQGNSA. CDR3 in amino acids: CASSPGLATQETQYF. The CDR3 bases are TGTGCCAGCAGCCCGGGACTAGCGACCCAAGAGACCCAGTACTTC.

The chain couples TRBV11-2 to TRBJ2-3, with 11 bases lining up with TRBD2. Germline V gene data show CDR1 as SGHAT and CDR2 as FQNNGV. V was pared by 2 bases and J by 3 bases, with 4 bases of the junction left unmatched. This CDR3 is 16 amino acids long. The CDR3 loop reads CASSLNLAGGTDTQYF. The CDR3 coding sequence is TGTGCCAGCAGCTTAAATCTAGCGGGGGGAACAGATACGCAGTATTTT. The variable domain in full, with the rest retrieved from reference TRBV11-2 and TRBJ2-3, is EAGVAQSPRYKIIEKRQSVAFWCNPISGHATLYWYQQILGQGPKLLIQFQNNGVVDDSQLPKDRFSAERLKGVDSTLKIQPAKLEDSAVYLCASSLNLAGGTDTQYFGPGTRLTVL.

In DNA, the CDR3 is TGTGCCAGCACCAAAAGTCAGAGCACAGATACGCAGTATTTT. Its translation: CASTKSQSTDTQYF. This chain joins TRBV5-8 and TRBJ2-3; D ambiguous. Germline V gives CDR1 SGHTS, CDR2 YDEGEE. CDR3 size: 14 residues. V was trimmed by 6 bases and J by 0 bases, leaving 11 bases between them. The entire variable domain, with the rest obtained from reference TRBV5-8 and TRBJ2-3, is as follows: EAGVTQSPTHLIKTRGQQATLRCSPISGHTSVYWYQQALGLGLQFLLWYDEGEERNRGNFPPRFSGRQFPNYSSELNVNALELEDSALYLCASTKSQSTDTQYFGPGTRLTVL.

J is TRBJ2-7 and V is TRBV29-1; TRBD1 is a possible D gene (6 bases). Germline V gives CDR1 SQVTM, CDR2 ANQGSEA. The CDR3 loop spans 12 amino acids. V dropped 8 bases and J dropped 1 base, with 12 bases sitting between them. The CDR3 reads CSTVGTSYEQYF. As DNA, the CDR3 is TGCAGCACCGTAGGGACATCCTACGAGCAGTACTTC.

This rearrangement joins TRBV7-9 to TRBJ2-1; D is undetermined. The CDR3 totals 13 residues. Germline V gene lookup returns CDR1 SEHNR and CDR2 FQNEAQ (reference sequence). The germline V and J ends were trimmed by 1 base and 7 bases, with 8 bases remaining between them. This CDR3 reads CASSLVSSNEQFF. CDR3 DNA: TGTGCCAGCAGCTTAGTCAGTTCTAATGAGCAGTTCTTC.

In this sample, this clone turned up a few times. The chain couples TRBV5-1 to TRBJ2-5, with a tentative D call TRBD1 (5 bases). The CDR3 has 15 residues. V gave up 3 bases and J gave up 4 bases, with 16 bases separating them. Germline CDR1 and CDR2: SGHRS and YFSETQ. CDR3 sequence (DNA): TGCGCCAGCAGCTGGCAGGGTAGGGAAGGAGAGACCCAGTACTTC. Its protein product is CASSWQGREGETQYF.

This clone has only a few counts. The chain recombines TRBV19 with TRBJ2-2; D remains unclear. Germline assignment: CDR1 LNHDA and CDR2 SQIVND (reference sequence). CDR3 size: 12 residues. V lost 7 bases and J 4 bases, leaving 7 bases between the germline ends. CDR3 sequence reads: CASNPSTGELFF. In DNA, the CDR3 is TGTGCCAGTAATCCCTCCACCGGGGAGCTGTTTTTT. Together with reference TRBV19 and TRBJ2-2, the CDR3 gives the full variable domain: DGGITQSPKYLFRKEGQNVTLSCEQNLNHDAMYWYRQDPGQGLRLIYYSQIVNDFQKGDIAEGYSVSREKKESFPLTVTSAQKNPTAFYLCASNPSTGELFFGEGSRLTVL.

This clone was picked up many times. The chain is built from TRBV5-4 and TRBJ2-1, with 9 bases identical to TRBD1. Per the germline V gene, CDR1 is SGHNT and CDR2 is YYREEE (reference sequence). Trimming cost V 4 bases and J 10 bases; bases outside gene matches: 6. The CDR3 extends over 13 amino acids. The CDR3 is CASSRDREGEQFF. CDR3 DNA sequence: TGTGCCAGCAGCCGGGACAGGGAAGGGGAGCAGTTCTTC. Full variable domain (missing parts from reference TRBV5-4 and TRBJ2-1): ETGVTQSPTHLIKTRGQQVTLRCSSQSGHNTVSWYQQALGQGPQFIFQYYREEENGRGNFPPRFSGLQFPNYSSELNVNALELDDSALYLCASSRDREGEQFFGPGTRLTVL.

The CDR3 is CASSPSTSSGWADTQYF. In DNA form, the CDR3 reads TGCGCCAGCAGCCCTTCCACGTCTAGCGGTTGGGCGGATACGCAGTATTTT. The chain joins TRBV4-3 to TRBJ2-3; TRBD2 matches 7 bases. The CDR3 covers 17 residues. Germline V CDR1 and CDR2: LGHNA, YSLEER. Trimming took 4 bases from V and 6 from J; bases not matched to a gene: 16.

On this clone itself: The germline gene is not matched at one end of the junction; a read error may be the cause. Other DNA sequences in the same sample also yield this CDR3. The chain joins TRBV30 to TRBJ1-1; a possible D gene is TRBD1 (6 bases). This CDR3 has 14 amino acids. Germline V CDR1 and CDR2: GTSNPN, SVGIG (reference sequence). The DNA of the CDR3 is TGTGCCTGGAGTGTACTGCAGGGGAACACCGAAGCTTTCTTT. Residues: CAWSVLQGNTEAFF.

This clone was seen more than once but under ten times. The chain recombines TRBV2 with TRBJ2-5, with TRBD1 as a possible D gene (6 bases). The J call may be mistaken, given a closer DNA end match to TRBJ2-7. The length of the CDR3 is 14 residues. Looked up from germline, CDR1 is SNHLY and CDR2 is FYNNEI. CDR3: CASSLDRSSYEQYF. The CDR3 nucleotides are TGTGCCAGCAGTCTTGACAGGAGCTCCTACGAGCAGTACTTC.

The chain combines TRBV30 with TRBJ2-5, with 10 nucleotides matching TRBD2. J lost 5 bases, V lost 6 bases, and 12 bases had no gene match. CDR1 and CDR2 from the germline V gene are GTSNPN and SVGIG (reference sequence). CDR3 length: 15 amino acids. The CDR3 loop reads CACRTGTSVLETQYF. The DNA of the CDR3 is TGTGCCTGCCGAACCGGGACTAGCGTTTTGGAGACCCAGTACTTC. The complete variable domain, with remaining parts taken from reference TRBV30 and TRBJ2-5, reads SQTIHQWPATLVQPVGSPLSLECTVEGTSNPNLYWYRQAAGRGLQLLFYSVGIGQISSEVPQNLSASRPQDRQFILSSKKLLLSDSGFYLCACRTGTSVLETQYFGPGTRLLVL.

In its sample, this clone was seen many times. This sequence joins TRBV4-1 and TRBJ1-2; D not resolved. This CDR3 has 14 residues. The germline V gene encodes CDR1 MGHRA and CDR2 YSYEKL. With 4 bases removed from V and 3 bases from J, the gap between germline ends came to 12 bases. The CDR3 nucleotides read TGCGCCAGCAGCCCGGGATGGGTGGACTATGGCTACACCTTC. Encoded protein: CASSPGWVDYGYTF.

V and J are TRBV5-1 and TRBJ1-1, with 7 positions matching TRBD1. CDR3 size: 13 residues. CDR1 and CDR2 from the germline V gene are SGHRS and YFSETQ. The J segment lost 4 bases and the V segment lost 0 bases, leaving 0 bases of the junction unmatched. In nucleotides, the CDR3 is TGCGCCAGCAGCTTGGACAGGGGCACTGAAGCTTTCTTT. It yields the protein CASSLDRGTEAFF. The variable domain in full, completed from reference TRBV5-1 and TRBJ1-1, reads KAGVTQTPRYLIKTRGQQVTLSCSPISGHRSVSWYQQTPGQGLQFLFEYFSETQRNKGNFPGRFSGRQFSNSRSEMNVSTLELGDSALYLCASSLDRGTEAFFGQGTRLTVV.

This clone has a handful of counts. V is TRBV28 and J is TRBJ2-3; 12 positions agree with TRBD2. With 5 bases clipped from V and 2 bases from J, the junction kept 2 bases outside the gene matches. Per the germline V gene, CDR1 is MDHEN and CDR2 is SYDVKM. This CDR3 region has 15 residues. For the CDR3, the DNA is TGTGCCAGCAGTACTAGCGGGGGGTTCACAGATACGCAGTATTTT. The encoded protein is CASSTSGGFTDTQYF.

This clone turned up a few times. This chain connects TRBV4-1 to TRBJ2-3, with 8 nucleotides matching TRBD1. This CDR3 region has 16 residues. V trimming: 1 base; J trimming: 0 bases; junction bases outside the gene matches: 3. Germline V gives CDR1 MGHRA, CDR2 YSYEKL. CDR3 sequence: CASSQAGTGSTDTQYF. The CDR3 region has the DNA TGCGCCAGCAGCCAAGCCGGGACAGGAAGCACAGATACGCAGTATTTT.

The rearrangement uses TRBV9 and TRBJ2-7; TRBD2 is a possible D gene (6 bases). Germline values: CDR1 SGDLS, CDR2 YYNGEE. The CDR3 covers 13 residues. Trimming shortened V by 4 bases and J by 0 bases, and 8 bases separated the two germline ends. CDR3 amino acids: CASSSGGSYEQYF. CDR3 DNA: TGTGCCAGCAGCTCCGGGGGCTCCTACGAGCAGTACTTC.

This clone was observed a few times. Additional DNA sequences in this sample encode the identical CDR3. The chain links TRBV11-2 to TRBJ1-4; 7 bases are a match to TRBD1. V was clipped by 1 base and J by 8 bases; unmatched bases: 4. The CDR3 consists of 14 residues. In germline, CDR1 is SGHAT, CDR2 FQNNGV. CDR3 loop: CASSLGQGGEKLFF. The CDR3 bases are TGTGCCAGCAGCTTAGGACAGGGTGGAGAAAAACTGTTTTTT. The whole variable domain, remainder taken from reference TRBV11-2 and TRBJ1-4, is EAGVAQSPRYKIIEKRQSVAFWCNPISGHATLYWYQQILGQGPKLLIQFQNNGVVDDSQLPKDRFSAERLKGVDSTLKIQPAKLEDSAVYLCASSLGQGGEKLFFGSGTQLSVL.